This TCR beta chain was identified during a study of T cells after yellow fever vaccination. Study observations and caveats: Sorted repertoires could include abundant contaminating clonotypes from bulk cells. Shared CD4/CD8 clonotypes were a small share, likely from convergent recombination. Reappearance after the booster was observed for most primary-vaccination clones (96% CD4, about 90% CD8).

Germline V gene sequence: CDR1 SGHTA, CDR2 FQGTGA. With 5 bases clipped from V and 0 bases from J, the junction kept 8 bases outside the gene matches. This CDR3 comprises 17 residues. This clonotype was counted between two and nine times. Its antigen is unknown. UMIs and a universal primer site were added when TCR cDNA was made by 5'RACE template switching. TCRdb passed the 5' RACE reads through MiXCR, listing each CDR3 protein once. Altogether about 99,000 distinct CDR3 sequences are present, roughly 6% being singletons, with the ten largest covering about 41%. Sample: CD8+ T cells sorted from PBMCs, taken 10 days after the yellow fever booster vaccination. The V and J genes are TRBV7-3 and TRBJ2-3, with TRBD2 matching 10 bases. The source is a man aged 18 to 29 who received the YFV17D yellow fever vaccine. CDR3 nucleotides: TGTGCCAGCAGCAACATAGCGGGGGGTGTTAGCACAGATACGCAGTATTTT. It is translated as CASSNIAGGVSTDTQYF.